This T cell receptor beta chain was identified in a study of breast tumors, draining lymph nodes, adjacent tissues. This clonotype was seen only a few times. The CDR3 carries no conserved terminal phenylalanine or tryptophan, so it likely arises from a read error. The DNA is omitted, as the CDR3 cannot be located on it reliably, and the CDR3 follows TCRdb's listing. The V gene's germline CDR1 is ENHRY and CDR2 SYGVKD. The CDR3 sequence runs 9 residues, both termini included. TCRdb called the multiplex PCR reads again in MiXCR, with one record for every CDR3 protein. This table holds 60,000 to 70,000 distinct CDR3 sequences, approximately 54% found once.

The rearrangement joins TRBV10-3 to TRBJ1-3; the table's D call of TRBD1 was not tested on the DNA. This TCR came from a female donor with breast cancer. Some clones in this sample may be carry-over from other donors' samples. Sequencing was performed on breast tumor tissue. This CDR3 is CAISEEGTG.